The following is a TCR beta chain sequence with its context. This sample is part of a study of blood T cell repertoires in COVID-19. The germline CDR1 and CDR2 sequences are SGHNT and YYREEE (reference sequence). This CDR3 comprises 13 residues. V lost 5 bases to trimming and J lost 2 bases, with 9 bases between them. Produced via immunoSEQ multiplex PCR; TCRdb's table is partial and in-frame only. The sample has roughly 350,000 clones, roughly 90% seen once. V usage is TRBV5-4 and J usage is TRBJ2-3; D is undetermined. The source is a woman in her seventies with COVID-19, enrolled during active disease. Sequencing was done on a sample of peripheral blood. The DNA of the CDR3 is TGTGCCAGCAGTGAGGCGCTCACAGATACGCAGTATTTT. Protein product: CASSEALTDTQYF.